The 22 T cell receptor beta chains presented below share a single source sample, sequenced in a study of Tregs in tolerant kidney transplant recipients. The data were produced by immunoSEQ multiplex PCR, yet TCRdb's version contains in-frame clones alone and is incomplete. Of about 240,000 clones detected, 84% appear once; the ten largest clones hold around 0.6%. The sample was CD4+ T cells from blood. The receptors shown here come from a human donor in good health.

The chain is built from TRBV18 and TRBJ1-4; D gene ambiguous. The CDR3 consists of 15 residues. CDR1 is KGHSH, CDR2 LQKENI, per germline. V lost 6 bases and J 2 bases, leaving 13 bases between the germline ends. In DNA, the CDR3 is TGTGCCAGCTCCCGTGCCCCCGGGACTAATGAAAAACTGTTTTTT. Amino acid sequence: CASSRAPGTNEKLFF.

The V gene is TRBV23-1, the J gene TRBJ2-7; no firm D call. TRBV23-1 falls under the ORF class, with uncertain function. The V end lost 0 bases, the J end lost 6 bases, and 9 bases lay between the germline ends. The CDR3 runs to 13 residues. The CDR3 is CASSQSQKGEQYF. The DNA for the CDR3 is TGCGCCAGCAGTCAATCGCAGAAGGGCGAGCAGTACTTC.

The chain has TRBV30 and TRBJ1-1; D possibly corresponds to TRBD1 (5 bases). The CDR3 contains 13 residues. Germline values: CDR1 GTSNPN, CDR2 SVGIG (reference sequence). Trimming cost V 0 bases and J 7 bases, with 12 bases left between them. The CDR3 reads CAWSVPGQLEAFF. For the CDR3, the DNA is TGTGCCTGGAGTGTCCCAGGGCAACTTGAAGCTTTCTTT. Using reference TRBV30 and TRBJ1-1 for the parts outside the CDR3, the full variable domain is SQTIHQWPATLVQPVGSPLSLECTVEGTSNPNLYWYRQAAGRGLQLLFYSVGIGQISSEVPQNLSASRPQDRQFILSSKKLLLSDSGFYLCAWSVPGQLEAFFGQGTRLTVV.

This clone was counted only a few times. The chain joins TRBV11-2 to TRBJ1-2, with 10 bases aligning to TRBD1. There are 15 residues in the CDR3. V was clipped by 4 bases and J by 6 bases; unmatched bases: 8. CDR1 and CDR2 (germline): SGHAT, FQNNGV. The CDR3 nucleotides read TGTGCCAGCAGCTCCCTAAAAGGGACAGGGGATGGCTACACCTTC. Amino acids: CASSSLKGTGDGYTF. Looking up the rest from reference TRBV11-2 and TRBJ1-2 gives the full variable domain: EAGVAQSPRYKIIEKRQSVAFWCNPISGHATLYWYQQILGQGPKLLIQFQNNGVVDDSQLPKDRFSAERLKGVDSTLKIQPAKLEDSAVYLCASSSLKGTGDGYTFGSGTRLTVV.

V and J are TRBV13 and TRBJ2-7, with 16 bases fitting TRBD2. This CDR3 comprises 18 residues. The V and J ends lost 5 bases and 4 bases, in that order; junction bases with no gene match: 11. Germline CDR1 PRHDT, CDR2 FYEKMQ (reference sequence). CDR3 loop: CASSRSGTSGGAGYEQYF. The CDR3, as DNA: TGTGCCAGCAGCCGATCCGGGACTAGCGGGGGGGCGGGGTACGAGCAGTACTTC.

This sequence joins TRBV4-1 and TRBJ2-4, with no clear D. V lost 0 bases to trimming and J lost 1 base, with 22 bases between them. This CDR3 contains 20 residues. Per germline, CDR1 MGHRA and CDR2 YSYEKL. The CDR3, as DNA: TGCGCCAGCAGCCAAGATCCTCCTCGGTCTCGTGGGTTGGCCAAAAACATTCAGTACTTC. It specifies CASSQDPPRSRGLAKNIQYF.

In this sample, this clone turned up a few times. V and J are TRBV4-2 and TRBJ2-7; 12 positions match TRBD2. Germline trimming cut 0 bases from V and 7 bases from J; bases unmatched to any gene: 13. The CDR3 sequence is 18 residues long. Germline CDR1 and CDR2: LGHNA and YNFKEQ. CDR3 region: CASSQDSLAGGRVEEQYF. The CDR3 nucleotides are TGTGCCAGCAGCCAAGATTCCCTAGCGGGGGGGCGAGTTGAAGAGCAGTACTTC.

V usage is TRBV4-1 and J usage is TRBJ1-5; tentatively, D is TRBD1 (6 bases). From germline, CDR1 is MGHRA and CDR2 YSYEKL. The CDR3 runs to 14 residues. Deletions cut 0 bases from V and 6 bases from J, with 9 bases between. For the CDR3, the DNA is TGCGCCAGCAGCCAAGATCAGGGGAGTCAGCCCCAGCATTTT. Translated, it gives CASSQDQGSQPQHF.

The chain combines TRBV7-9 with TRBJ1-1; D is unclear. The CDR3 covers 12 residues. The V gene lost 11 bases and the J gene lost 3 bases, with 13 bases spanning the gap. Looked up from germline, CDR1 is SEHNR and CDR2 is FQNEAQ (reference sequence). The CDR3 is CAGNFLDTEAFF. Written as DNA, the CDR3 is TGTGCCGGAAATTTCCTGGACACTGAAGCTTTCTTT.

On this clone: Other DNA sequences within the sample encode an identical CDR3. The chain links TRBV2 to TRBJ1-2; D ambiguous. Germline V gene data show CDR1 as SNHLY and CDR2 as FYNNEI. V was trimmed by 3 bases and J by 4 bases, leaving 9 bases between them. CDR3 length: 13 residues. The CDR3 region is CASSDVAAYGYTF. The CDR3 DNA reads TGTGCCAGCAGTGACGTGGCAGCCTATGGCTACACCTTC.

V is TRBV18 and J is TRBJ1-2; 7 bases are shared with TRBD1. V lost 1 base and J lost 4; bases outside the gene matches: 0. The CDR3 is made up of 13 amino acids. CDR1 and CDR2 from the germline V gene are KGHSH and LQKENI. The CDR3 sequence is CASSPRQGYGYTF. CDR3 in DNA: TGTGCCAGCTCACCACGACAGGGCTATGGCTACACCTTC.

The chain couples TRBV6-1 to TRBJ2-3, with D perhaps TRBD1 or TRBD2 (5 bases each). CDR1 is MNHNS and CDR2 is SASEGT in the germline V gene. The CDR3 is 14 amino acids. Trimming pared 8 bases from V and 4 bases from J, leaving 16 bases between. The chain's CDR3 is CASRGAYRSDTQYF. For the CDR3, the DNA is TGTGCCAGCCGAGGGGCCTATAGGTCAGATACGCAGTATTTT.

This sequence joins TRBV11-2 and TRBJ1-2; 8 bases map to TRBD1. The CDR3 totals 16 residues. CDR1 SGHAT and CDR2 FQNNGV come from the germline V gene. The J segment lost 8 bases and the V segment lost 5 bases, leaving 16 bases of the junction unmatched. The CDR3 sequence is CASSISPTSGGLGYTF. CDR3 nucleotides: TGTGCCAGCAGCATCTCCCCTACTTCAGGGGGCTTAGGCTACACCTTC. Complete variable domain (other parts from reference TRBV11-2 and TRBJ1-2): EAGVAQSPRYKIIEKRQSVAFWCNPISGHATLYWYQQILGQGPKLLIQFQNNGVVDDSQLPKDRFSAERLKGVDSTLKIQPAKLEDSAVYLCASSISPTSGGLGYTFGSGTRLTVV.

CDR3 in amino acids: CASSLVGGASNEQFF. The CDR3 nucleotides read TGTGCCAGCAGCTTAGTAGGGGGGGCAAGTAATGAGCAGTTCTTC. V is TRBV7-9 and J is TRBJ2-1, with D perhaps TRBD2 (7 bases). The CDR3 runs to 15 residues. V lost 1 base to trimming and J lost 7 bases, with 14 bases between them. CDR1 SEHNR and CDR2 FQNEAQ come from the germline V gene (reference sequence).

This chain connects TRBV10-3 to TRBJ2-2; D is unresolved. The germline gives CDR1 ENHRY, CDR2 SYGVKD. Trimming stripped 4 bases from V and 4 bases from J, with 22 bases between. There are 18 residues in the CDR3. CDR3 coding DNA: TGTGCCATCAGTGCCTCCTTGGGAAGGCGCACTTCCACCGGGGAGCTGTTTTTT. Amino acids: CAISASLGRRTSTGELFF.

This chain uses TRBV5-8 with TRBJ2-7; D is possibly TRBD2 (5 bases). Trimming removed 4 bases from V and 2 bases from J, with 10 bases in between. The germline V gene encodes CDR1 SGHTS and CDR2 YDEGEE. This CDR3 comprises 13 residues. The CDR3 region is CASSLRGPYEQYF. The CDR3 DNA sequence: TGTGCCAGCAGCCTTCGGGGTCCCTACGAGCAGTACTTC.

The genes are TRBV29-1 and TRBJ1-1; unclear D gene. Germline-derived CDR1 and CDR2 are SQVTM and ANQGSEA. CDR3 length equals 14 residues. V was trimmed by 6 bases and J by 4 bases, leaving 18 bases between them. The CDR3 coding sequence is TGCAGCGTCACCTATGTGGTTACACTCACTGAAGCTTTCTTT. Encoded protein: CSVTYVVTLTEAFF.

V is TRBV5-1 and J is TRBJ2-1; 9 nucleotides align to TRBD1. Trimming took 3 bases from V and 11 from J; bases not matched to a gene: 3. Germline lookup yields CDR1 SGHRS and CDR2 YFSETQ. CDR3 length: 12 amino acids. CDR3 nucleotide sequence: TGCGCCAGCAGCTCCGGGACAGGGAAGCAGTTCTTC. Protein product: CASSSGTGKQFF.

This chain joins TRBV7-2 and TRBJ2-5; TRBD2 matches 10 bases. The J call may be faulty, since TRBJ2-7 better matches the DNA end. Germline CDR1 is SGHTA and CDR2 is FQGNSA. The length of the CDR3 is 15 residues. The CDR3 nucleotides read TGTGCCAGCAGCTTAGTGGCTAGCGGGAGCCACGAGCAGTACTTC. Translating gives CASSLVASGSHEQYF.

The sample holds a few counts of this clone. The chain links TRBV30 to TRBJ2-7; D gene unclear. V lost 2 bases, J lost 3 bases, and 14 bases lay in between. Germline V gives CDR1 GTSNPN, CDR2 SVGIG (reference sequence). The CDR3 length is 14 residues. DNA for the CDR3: TGTGCCTGGAGTCGAGGCAGGATGTACTACGAGCAGTACTTC. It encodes CAWSRGRMYYEQYF.

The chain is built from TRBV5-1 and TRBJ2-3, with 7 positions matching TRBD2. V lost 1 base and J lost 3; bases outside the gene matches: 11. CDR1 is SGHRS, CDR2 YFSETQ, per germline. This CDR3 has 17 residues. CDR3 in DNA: TGCGCCAGCAGCTTGAGGGCGGGAGTCCTCGGTACAGATACGCAGTATTTT. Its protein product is CASSLRAGVLGTDTQYF. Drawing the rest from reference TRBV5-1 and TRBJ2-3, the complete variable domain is KAGVTQTPRYLIKTRGQQVTLSCSPISGHRSVSWYQQTPGQGLQFLFEYFSETQRNKGNFPGRFSGRQFSNSRSEMNVSTLELGDSALYLCASSLRAGVLGTDTQYFGPGTRLTVL.

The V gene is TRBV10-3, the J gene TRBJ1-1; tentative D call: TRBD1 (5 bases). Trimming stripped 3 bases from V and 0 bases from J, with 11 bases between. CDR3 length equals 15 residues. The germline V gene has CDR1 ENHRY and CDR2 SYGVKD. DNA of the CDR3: TGTGCCATCAGTGAAGGGGACCTGGTGAACACTGAAGCTTTCTTT. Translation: CAISEGDLVNTEAFF.